These 25 T cell receptor beta chains originate from one sample sequenced in a study of identical twins (dated by TCRdb to between 2015 and 2016). The method behind the library was 5' RACE. The instrument given in TCRdb is Illumina HiSeq 2000. TCRdb applied fastp at Q25 and MiXCR to the public reads, then kept only in-frame beta chains. Merged by CDR3 protein, the rows form single entries marked with the most common genes and DNA. The sample table contains 700,000 to 950,000 distinct CDR3 sequences; only one count was recorded for about 12% of them. The ten largest clonotypes hold around 1.6% of the sample. Separately, the same data were catalogued under a study of yellow fever vaccine responses in identical twins.

The sample comprised PBMCs. Every receptor here comes from a woman younger than 35 in good health.

The chain is built from TRBV20-1 and TRBJ1-1, with a weak D call TRBD1 (5 bases). The CDR3 runs to 14 residues. The germline V gene has CDR1 DFQATT and CDR2 SNEGSKA (reference sequence). Trimming removed 6 bases at V and 0 bases at J, with 14 bases between. The CDR3 DNA reads TGCAGTGCAACCCTTGACAGTATGAACACTGAAGCTTTCTTT. Translation: CSATLDSMNTEAFF.

This clonotype was detected only a few times. CDR3 DNA sequence: TGTGCCAGCAGCGTGACAGGGGGCGGACGAACCGGGGAGCTGTTTTTT. Encoded protein: CASSVTGGGRTGELFF. J is TRBJ2-2 and V is TRBV9; TRBD1 matches at 10 bases. Germline V gives CDR1 SGDLS, CDR2 YYNGEE. V shed 2 bases, J shed 5 bases, and the junction held 6 bases outside the gene matches. The CDR3 is 16 residues long.

In its sample, this clonotype was seen many times. The genes are TRBV5-1 and TRBJ2-7, with a possible D match to TRBD1 (5 bases). Trimming stripped 0 bases from V and 3 bases from J, with 16 bases between. CDR3 length: 16 residues. The germline V gene has CDR1 SGHRS and CDR2 YFSETQ. Here the CDR3 reads CASSLGGATDYYEQYF. The CDR3 nucleotides are TGCGCCAGCAGCTTGGGGGGCGCGACGGATTACTACGAGCAGTACTTC. Variable domain in full (rest from reference TRBV5-1 and TRBJ2-7): KAGVTQTPRYLIKTRGQQVTLSCSPISGHRSVSWYQQTPGQGLQFLFEYFSETQRNKGNFPGRFSGRQFSNSRSEMNVSTLELGDSALYLCASSLGGATDYYEQYFGPGTRLTVT.

In its sample, this clonotype was seen many times. The genes are TRBV27 and TRBJ2-1, with 10 bases aligning to TRBD2. J lost 4 bases, V lost 5 bases, and 8 bases had no gene match. This CDR3 comprises 16 residues. Germline V gives CDR1 MNHEY, CDR2 SMNVEV (reference sequence). The CDR3 reads CASSPRGTSVYNEQFF. The CDR3 DNA reads as TGTGCCAGCAGTCCCCGGGGGACTAGCGTTTACAATGAGCAGTTCTTC.

CDR3 nucleotide sequence: TGTGCCAGCAGCGTAGCTCCAGGGGCACTCGAAGCTTTCTTT. Translation gives CASSVAPGALEAFF. The chain is built from TRBV9 and TRBJ1-1, with D perhaps matching TRBD1 (6 bases). V lost 0 bases to trimming and J lost 8 bases, with 14 bases between them. The CDR3 contains 14 residues. The germline gives CDR1 SGDLS, CDR2 YYNGEE.

Many counts were recorded for this clonotype. V and J are TRBV13 and TRBJ2-7; TRBD1 aligns across 11 bases. The germline V gene has CDR1 PRHDT and CDR2 FYEKMQ (reference sequence). V trimming: 6 bases; J trimming: 7 bases; junction bases outside the gene matches: 8. This CDR3 spans 14 amino acids. CDR3 amino acids: CASRLRGQGDEQYF. CDR3 in DNA: TGTGCCAGCAGACTCCGGGGACAGGGGGATGAGCAGTACTTC. Full variable domain (rest looked up from reference TRBV13 and TRBJ2-7): AAGVIQSPRHLIKEKRETATLKCYPIPRHDTVYWYQQGPGQDPQFLISFYEKMQSDKGSIPDRFSAQQFSDYHSELNMSSLELGDSALYFCASRLRGQGDEQYFGPGTRLTVT.

The rearrangement joins TRBV3-1 to TRBJ2-2, with 13 bases lining up with TRBD2. Germline CDR1 LGHDT, CDR2 YNNKEL (reference sequence). Losses at the gene ends were 4 bases for V and 6 bases for J; bases not matched to a gene: 14. The CDR3 is made up of 19 amino acids. The CDR3 sequence is CASSPMGTSGMRAAGELFF. Here the CDR3 DNA reads TGTGCCAGCAGCCCCATGGGGACTAGCGGGATGAGAGCGGCCGGGGAGCTGTTTTTT. Based on the CDR3 plus reference TRBV3-1 and TRBJ2-2, the full variable domain is DTAVSQTPKYLVTQMGNDKSIKCEQNLGHDTMYWYKQDSKKFLKIMFSYNNKELIINETVPNRFSPKSPDKAHLNLHINSLELGDSAVYFCASSPMGTSGMRAAGELFFGEGSRLTVL.

This clonotype has only one observation. The V call is TRBV13, the J call TRBJ1-1; 8 nucleotides agree with TRBD1. The CDR3 sequence is 15 residues long. The ends lost 5 bases at V and 5 bases at J; junction bases unmatched: 10. Germline V gene lookup returns CDR1 PRHDT and CDR2 FYEKMQ (reference sequence). CDR3 in DNA: TGTGCCAGCAGCACACCGACAGGGGAGAAGACTGAAGCTTTCTTT. This translates into CASSTPTGEKTEAFF.

The V call is TRBV4-1, the J call TRBJ1-6; D unclear. CDR3 length equals 14 residues. Germline V lookup: CDR1 MGHRA, CDR2 YSYEKL. The V gene lost 0 bases and the J gene lost 8 bases, with 8 bases spanning the gap. The CDR3 region is CASSQEGVDSPLHF. CDR3 DNA sequence: TGCGCCAGCAGCCAAGAGGGTGTAGATTCACCCCTCCACTTT.

This clonotype was seen only a few times. The rearrangement uses TRBV28 and TRBJ2-7, with 8 bases that match TRBD2. Germline V gene data show CDR1 as MDHEN and CDR2 as SYDVKM. V gave up 8 bases and J gave up 5 bases; unmatched junction bases: 5. This CDR3 region has 12 residues. CDR3: CASREGPNEQYF. CDR3 coding DNA: TGTGCCAGCCGGGAGGGGCCCAACGAGCAGTACTTC.

The chain combines TRBV12-3 or TRBV12-4 with TRBJ2-7; D could derive from TRBD1 or TRBD2 (5 bases each). The CDR3 length is 14 residues. Deletions cut 2 bases from V and 1 base from J, with 9 bases between. CDR3 residues: CASSLMGVSYEQYF. Written as DNA, the CDR3 is TGTGCCAGCAGTTTAATGGGGGTATCCTACGAGCAGTACTTC.

The rearrangement uses TRBV9 and TRBJ2-7, with D maybe TRBD2 (6 bases). The CDR3 consists of 15 residues. Germline CDR1 and CDR2: SGDLS and YYNGEE. With 3 bases removed from V and 5 bases from J, the gap between germline ends came to 18 bases. The CDR3 DNA reads as TGTGCCAGCAGCGAGGACGGACTAATGGGGAACGAGCAGTACTTC. This encodes CASSEDGLMGNEQYF.

Only a few counts were recorded for this clonotype. The chain uses TRBV6-5 and TRBJ1-1; D not certain. The V end was cut by 0 bases, the J end by 0 bases, with 11 bases between. This CDR3 comprises 16 residues. From germline, CDR1 is MNHEY and CDR2 SVGAGI. This CDR3 is CASSYSSGYVNTEAFF. The CDR3 DNA sequence: TGTGCCAGCAGTTACTCTTCCGGATACGTGAACACTGAAGCTTTCTTT.

This clonotype was picked up a small number of times. The chain combines TRBV12-3 or TRBV12-4 with TRBJ2-3, with 9 bases lining up with TRBD1. The V and J ends lost 6 bases and 5 bases, in that order; junction bases with no gene match: 9. This CDR3 comprises 15 residues. In DNA form, the CDR3 reads TGTGCCAGCAGATCCTCGAGACAGGGGGTAGATACGCAGTATTTT. Encoded protein: CASRSSRQGVDTQYF.

There are a few counts of this clonotype. The chain has TRBV20-1 and TRBJ1-5, with 8 bases fitting TRBD1. V gave up 4 bases and J gave up 3 bases; unmatched junction bases: 8. Per germline, CDR1 DFQATT and CDR2 SNEGSKA (reference sequence). The CDR3 is 15 residues long. CDR3 bases: TGCAGTGCTACTGGGACAGGCTACAACAATCAGCCCCAGCATTTT. Its protein product is CSATGTGYNNQPQHF.

This chain joins TRBV12-3 or TRBV12-4 and TRBJ1-1; 8 bases align to TRBD1. The V and J ends lost 2 bases and 5 bases, in that order; junction bases with no gene match: 7. This CDR3 is 15 amino acids long. The CDR3, as DNA: TGTGCCAGCAGTTTACCGGGACAGGTGTTGACTGAAGCTTTCTTT. Its translation is CASSLPGQVLTEAFF.

This clonotype was detected only a few times. The gene calls are TRBV2 and TRBJ2-7; no clear D. This CDR3 is 13 amino acids long. The V and J ends lost 3 bases and 2 bases respectively, with 8 bases between them. Looked up from germline, CDR1 is SNHLY and CDR2 is FYNNEI. CDR3 sequence (DNA): TGTGCCAGCAGTGAGGGCAGCCCCTACGAGCAGTACGTC. Residues: CASSEGSPYEQYV.

This clonotype came up many times. The V call is TRBV28, the J call TRBJ2-7, with 7 bases aligning to TRBD1. V was clipped by 4 bases and J by 2 bases; unmatched bases: 5. Germline CDR1 MDHEN, CDR2 SYDVKM. This CDR3 has 14 residues. DNA of the CDR3: TGTGCCAGCAGTTCGGGACAGACAACCTACGAGCAGTACTTC. It translates to CASSSGQTTYEQYF.

The sample holds a few counts of this clonotype. One end of the junction varies from germline; a read error may be responsible. The rearrangement joins TRBV7-4 to TRBJ2-3; tentatively, D is TRBD2 (6 bases). Per the germline V gene, CDR1 is SGHVT and CDR2 is SQSDAQ. This CDR3 comprises 19 residues. The CDR3 loop reads CASNRTPCYGGRITYTQYF. Written as DNA, the CDR3 is TGTGCCAGCAACCGAACCCCGTGTTACGGGGGTCGTATCACATATACGCAGTATTTT.

This clonotype was seen many times. This may stem from a read error, because a much larger clone lies one nucleotide away. The chain is built from TRBV5-1 and TRBJ1-1, with TRBD1 as a possible D gene (6 bases). The CDR3 length is 14 residues. From germline, CDR1 is SGHRS and CDR2 YFSETQ. V was pared by 3 bases and J by 1 base, with 10 bases between. CDR3 residues: CASSSGTWNTEAFF. The CDR3 DNA sequence: TGCGCCAGCAGCTCCGGGACATGGAACACTGAAGCTTTCTTT.

This clonotype was seen only a few times. This sequence joins TRBV21-1 and TRBJ2-7; TRBD2, the table's D call, lacks a check against the DNA. TRBV21-1 is termed a pseudogene. The CDR3 is 16 residues long. The CDR3 here is CASSKDERGGIYEQYV. CDR3 sequence (DNA): TGTGCCAGCAGCAAAGACGAGCGGGGGGGTATCTACGAGCAGTACGTC.

The chain links TRBV6-2 or TRBV6-3 to TRBJ2-7; D might be TRBD1 or TRBD2, each matching 5 bases. The CDR3 spans 14 residues. Germline V gene lookup returns CDR1 MNHEY and CDR2 SVGEGT. Trimming removed 2 bases at V and 1 base at J, with 9 bases between. The CDR3 loop is CASSYARESYEQYV. The DNA of the CDR3 is TGTGCCAGCAGTTACGCCAGGGAGTCCTACGAGCAGTACGTC.

This clonotype appeared a few times. The V and J genes are TRBV19 and TRBJ2-7; D is possibly TRBD2 (6 bases). The CDR3 has 14 amino acids. With 5 bases removed from V and 5 bases from J, the gap between germline ends came to 16 bases. Germline V gene lookup returns CDR1 LNHDA and CDR2 SQIVND (reference sequence). CDR3 bases: TGTGCCAGTAGTTTCTCCGGGACTGCGGACGAGCAGTACTTC. Translation gives CASSFSGTADEQYF.

This clonotype has just a few counts. This chain connects TRBV15 to TRBJ2-5; TRBD1 matches 7 bases. Germline CDR1 LNHNV, CDR2 YYDKDF (reference sequence). V shed 8 bases and J 2 bases; nucleotides not matched to a gene: 8. This CDR3 region has 14 residues. CDR3 in DNA: TGTGCCACCTCCGCGACAGGGCTGCAAGAGACCCAGTACTTC. Amino acid sequence: CATSATGLQETQYF.

This clonotype was counted ten times or more. The rearrangement uses TRBV7-2 and TRBJ2-1, with 7 bases identical to TRBD2. Germline trimming cut 5 bases from V and 3 bases from J; bases unmatched to any gene: 10. The germline gives CDR1 SGHTA, CDR2 FQGNSA. The CDR3 runs to 16 residues. The CDR3 loop reads CASSPGLGGIYNEQFF. The CDR3 DNA is TGTGCCAGCAGCCCAGGACTGGGAGGGATCTACAATGAGCAGTTCTTC.